This T cell receptor beta chain derives from a study of CD8 T cells in Susac syndrome. Reverse transcription of 0.5 to 1 ug RNA used random hexamers. Amplification of the TCR beta CDR3 was carried out by immunoSEQ multiplex PCR, which spanned a total of 54 Vbeta and 13 Jbeta segments. One entry per CDR3 protein results from TCRdb running MiXCR on the immunoSEQ multiplex PCR reads. The sample includes around 130,000 distinct CDR3 sequences, roughly 94% of them seen just once. The study used treatment-naive patients who had stable or active relapsing-remitting disease as multiple sclerosis controls. TEMRA cells were enriched by FACS, and CD4+ and CD8+ T cells were negatively isolated. The CDR3 consists of 13 residues. V was shortened by 3 bases and J by 1 base, with 7 bases between the two germline ends. Germline-derived CDR1 and CDR2 are SGHRS and YFSETQ.

The source of this sequence is a human donor with multiple sclerosis. The chain has TRBV5-1 and TRBJ2-5; either TRBD1 or TRBD2 may supply D (5 bases each). Material for sequencing was CD4+ T cells from PBMCs. CDR3 coding DNA: TGCGCCAGCAGCTCCGGGGCCCAAGAGACCCAGTACTTC. This codes for CASSSGAQETQYF.